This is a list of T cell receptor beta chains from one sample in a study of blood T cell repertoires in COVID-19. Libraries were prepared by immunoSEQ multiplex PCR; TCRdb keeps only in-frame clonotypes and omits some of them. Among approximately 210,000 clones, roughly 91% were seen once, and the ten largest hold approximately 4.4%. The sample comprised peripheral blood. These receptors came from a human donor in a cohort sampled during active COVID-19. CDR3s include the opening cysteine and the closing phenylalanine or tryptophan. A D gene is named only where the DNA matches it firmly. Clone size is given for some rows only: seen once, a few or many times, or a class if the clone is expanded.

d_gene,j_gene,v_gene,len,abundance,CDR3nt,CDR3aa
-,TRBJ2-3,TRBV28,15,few,TGTGCCAGCAGTTTATTTGGGGGCAGGACAGATACGCAGTATTTT,CASSLFGGRTDTQYF
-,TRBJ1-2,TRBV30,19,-,TGTGCCTGGAGTGTCGGTAATGTTTGGGGGCTTAACAAAAACTATGGCTACACCTTC,CAWSVGNVWGLNKNYGYTF
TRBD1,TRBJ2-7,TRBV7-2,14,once,TGTGCCAGCAGCTTGGCCGGGACAGGGGGTGAGCAGTACTTC,CASSLAGTGGEQYF
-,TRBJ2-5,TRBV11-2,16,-,TGTGCCAGCAGCTTACGGGGGAAAGGGTCCGGAGAGACCCAGTACTTC,CASSLRGKGSGETQYF
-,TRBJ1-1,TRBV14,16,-,TGTGCCAGCAGCCAAGATCGGGTGAAGATCGTCACTGAAGCTTTCTTT,CASSQDRVKIVTEAFF
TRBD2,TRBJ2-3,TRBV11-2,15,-,TGTGCCAGCAGCTTCGGCGGGGGGGCCGCAGATACGCAGTATTTT,CASSFGGGAADTQYF
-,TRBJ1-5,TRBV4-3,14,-,TGCGCCAGCAGCCAACTCCTCGACAGCCAGCCCCAGCATTTT,CASSQLLDSQPQHF
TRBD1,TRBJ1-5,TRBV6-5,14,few,TGTGCCAGCAGTCCCCGAACAGGGGAACAGCCCCAGCATTTT,CASSPRTGEQPQHF
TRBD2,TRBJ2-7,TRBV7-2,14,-,TGTGCCAGCAGCTCCAAGCGGGAGAGCCACGAGCAGTACTTC,CASSSKRESHEQYF
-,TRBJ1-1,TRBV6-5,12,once,TGTGCCAGCAGTTATGAAGGGGCTGAAGCTTTCTTT,CASSYEGAEAFF
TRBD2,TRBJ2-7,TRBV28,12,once,TGTGCCAGCAGTTTAGCTGGGGGGGAGAAGTACTTC,CASSLAGGEKYF
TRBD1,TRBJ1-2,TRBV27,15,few,TGTGCCAGCAGTTTCCTGAGAGGGGGCCGCTATGGCTACACCTTC,CASSFLRGGRYGYTF
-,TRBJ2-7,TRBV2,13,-,TGTGCCAGCAGTGAAGAGAGGGGGTACGAGCAGTACTTC,CASSEERGYEQYF
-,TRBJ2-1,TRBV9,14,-,TGTGCCAGCAGCGAGTGGGACTCTAACAATGAGCAGTTCTTC,CASSEWDSNNEQFF
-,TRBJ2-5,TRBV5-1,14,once,TGCGCCAGCGCCGATATAGACAGACAAGAGACCCAGTACTTC,CASADIDRQETQYF
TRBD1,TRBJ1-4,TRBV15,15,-,TGTGCCACCAGCAGAGATGGGACAGGGTATGAAAAACTGTTTTTT,CATSRDGTGYEKLFF
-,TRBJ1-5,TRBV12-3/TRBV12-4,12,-,TGTGCCAGCAGCCGGGGGGCTCAGCCCCAGCATTTT,CASSRGAQPQHF
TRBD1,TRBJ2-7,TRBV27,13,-,TGTGCCAGCCGTAAGGGGGCGTCCTACGAGCAGTACTTC,CASRKGASYEQYF
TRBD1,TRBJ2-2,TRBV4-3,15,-,TGCGCCAGCAGCCAATTTACAGGGGGCACCGGGGAGCTGTTTTTT,CASSQFTGGTGELFF
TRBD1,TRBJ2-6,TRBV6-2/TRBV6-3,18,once,TGTGCCAGCAGTCCCGCGGGACAGGGAAACTCTGGGGCCAACGTCCTGACTTTC,CASSPAGQGNSGANVLTF
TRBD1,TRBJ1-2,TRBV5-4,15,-,TGTGCCAGCAGCTTGAACAGGGGGCCTCAGGGGGGCTACACCTTC,CASSLNRGPQGGYTF
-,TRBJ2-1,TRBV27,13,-,TGTGCCAGCAGTTTATTGGGGGCGCATGAGCAGTTCTTC,CASSLLGAHEQFF
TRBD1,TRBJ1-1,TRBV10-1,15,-,TGCGCCAGCAGTGTTAACAGGGGGATGAACACTGAAGCTTTCTTT,CASSVNRGMNTEAFF
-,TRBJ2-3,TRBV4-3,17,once,TGCGCCAGCAGCCAAGATCTCGGTTGGGGGGGCACAGATACGCAGTATTTT,CASSQDLGWGGTDTQYF
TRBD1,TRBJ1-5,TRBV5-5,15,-,TGTGCCAGCAGCTTCAGGGGGGCCGAGAATCAGCCCCAGCATTTT,CASSFRGAENQPQHF
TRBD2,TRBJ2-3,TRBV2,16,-,TGTGCCAGCAGGGGGACTAGCGGGGTGAGCACAGATACGCAGTATTTT,CASRGTSGVSTDTQYF